What follows are 10 T cell receptor beta chains derived from one specimen sequenced in a study of T cell responses to AZD1222 COVID-19 vaccine. Clones were sequenced by immunoSEQ multiplex PCR, and TCRdb holds only the in-frame ones, with some missing. The table lists roughly 170,000 clones, roughly 90% of them singletons. The material sequenced was peripheral blood, taken on day 0 of AZD1222 vaccination. The origin of the receptors is an adult in good health.

The CDR3 sequence is CASSLKATPADTQYF. CDR3 DNA: TGCGCCAGCAGCTTAAAGGCAACTCCGGCAGATACGCAGTATTTT. The chain combines TRBV5-1 with TRBJ2-3; D is undetermined. V gave up 2 bases and J gave up 4 bases, with 14 bases separating them. Germline V CDR1 and CDR2: SGHRS, YFSETQ. The CDR3 has 15 amino acids.

The gene calls are TRBV5-5 and TRBJ1-1; D gene uncertain. V was pared by 0 bases and J by 3 bases, with 12 bases between. The CDR3 is made up of 15 amino acids. Per germline, CDR1 SGHKS and CDR2 YYEKEE (reference sequence). The CDR3 is CASSLDGQLYTEAFF. The CDR3 DNA follows: TGTGCCAGCAGCTTGGACGGGCAGCTATACACTGAAGCTTTCTTT.

The J gene is TRBJ2-7, the V gene TRBV10-2, with 7 positions matching TRBD1. CDR3 size: 13 residues. The junction had 13 bases not matched to a gene; V was cut back by 7 bases and J by 10 bases. CDR1 WSHSY and CDR2 SAAADI come from the germline V gene. CDR3 loop: CASTGTAPSGQYF. CDR3 nucleotides: TGCGCCAGCACCGGGACAGCGCCTTCGGGTCAGTACTTC.

The chain employs TRBV10-1 and TRBJ2-5; TRBD1 is a possible D gene (5 bases). Looked up from germline, CDR1 is WNHNN and CDR2 is SYGVQD (reference sequence). The CDR3 runs 15 residues. Trimming cost V 3 bases and J 5 bases, with 16 bases left between them. CDR3 nucleotide sequence: TGCGCCAGCAGTGAATCGACAGCATCCCGGGAGACCCAGTACTTC. Translation: CASSESTASRETQYF.

V usage is TRBV7-3 and J usage is TRBJ2-7, with TRBD1 matching 10 bases. Germline V gives CDR1 SGHTA, CDR2 FQGTGA. V lost 5 bases, J lost 3 bases, and 7 bases stayed unmatched. This CDR3 is 15 amino acids long. The DNA of the CDR3 is TGTGCCAGCAGCCCCCTGGGGACAGGGGACTACGAGCAGTACTTC. Its protein is CASSPLGTGDYEQYF.

This chain uses TRBV27 with TRBJ2-1; D is perhaps TRBD1 (6 bases). V was pared by 6 bases and J by 0 bases, with 15 bases between. Germline V lookup: CDR1 MNHEY, CDR2 SMNVEV (reference sequence). The CDR3 has 16 amino acids. The CDR3 bases are TGTGCCAGCAGGGAAACAGGGATGGGCTCCTACAATGAGCAGTTCTTC. Translation gives CASRETGMGSYNEQFF.

The genes are TRBV19 and TRBJ1-2; 7 bases agree with TRBD1. Germline values: CDR1 LNHDA, CDR2 SQIVND (reference sequence). The CDR3 spans 15 residues. V trimming: 2 bases; J trimming: 7 bases; junction bases outside the gene matches: 10. CDR3 sequence reads: CASSIKGRQGSGYTF. The CDR3 DNA sequence: TGTGCCAGTAGTATAAAGGGGAGACAGGGAAGTGGCTACACCTTC.

In nucleotides, the CDR3 is TGTGCCATCAGTCGGGACGGCTATGGCTACACCTTC. This codes for CAISRDGYGYTF. The V and J genes are TRBV10-3 and TRBJ1-2, with TRBD1 as a possible D gene (5 bases). The V end was cut by 5 bases, the J end by 4 bases, with 8 bases between. Germline lookup yields CDR1 ENHRY and CDR2 SYGVKD. This CDR3 has 12 amino acids.

The CDR3 DNA sequence: TGTGCCAGCAGCGTCGGCGGCGCGAACACCGGGGAGCTGTTTTTT. It encodes CASSVGGANTGELFF. The V call is TRBV9, the J call TRBJ2-2; D remains ambiguous. CDR3 length: 15 residues. The ends were cut back, 2 bases at V and 0 bases at J, with 8 bases in the middle. Germline V gives CDR1 SGDLS, CDR2 YYNGEE.

The chain has TRBV5-5 and TRBJ2-1, with D perhaps assigned TRBD1 or TRBD2 (6 bases each). Trimming stripped 0 bases from V and 7 bases from J, with 17 bases between. CDR3 length equals 16 residues. Germline CDR1 and CDR2: SGHKS and YYEKEE (reference sequence). The CDR3 is CASSLGFRGPLNEQFF. The DNA for the CDR3 is TGTGCCAGCAGCTTGGGATTCCGGGGGCCCCTAAATGAGCAGTTCTTC.